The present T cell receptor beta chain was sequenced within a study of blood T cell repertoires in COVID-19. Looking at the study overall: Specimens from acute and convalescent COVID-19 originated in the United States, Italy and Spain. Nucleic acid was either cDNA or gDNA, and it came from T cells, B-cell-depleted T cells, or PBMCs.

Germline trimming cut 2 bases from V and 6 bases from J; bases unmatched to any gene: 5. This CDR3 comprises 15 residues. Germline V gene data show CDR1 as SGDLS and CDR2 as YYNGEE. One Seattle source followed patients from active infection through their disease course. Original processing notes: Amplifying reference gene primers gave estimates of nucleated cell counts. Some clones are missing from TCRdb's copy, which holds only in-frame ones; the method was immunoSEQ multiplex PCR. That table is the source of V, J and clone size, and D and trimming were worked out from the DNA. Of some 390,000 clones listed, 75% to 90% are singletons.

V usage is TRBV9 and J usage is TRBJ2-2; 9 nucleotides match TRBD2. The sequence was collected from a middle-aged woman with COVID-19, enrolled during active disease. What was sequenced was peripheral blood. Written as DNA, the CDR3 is TGTGCCAGCAGCGTCCTAGCGGGGCTGCCCGGGGAGCTGTTTTTT. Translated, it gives CASSVLAGLPGELFF. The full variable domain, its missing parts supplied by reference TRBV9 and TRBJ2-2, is DSGVTQTPKHLITATGQRVTLRCSPRSGDLSVYWYQQSLDQGLQFLIQYYNGEERAKGNILERFSAQQFPDLHSELNLSSLELGDSALYFCASSVLAGLPGELFFGEGSRLTVL.